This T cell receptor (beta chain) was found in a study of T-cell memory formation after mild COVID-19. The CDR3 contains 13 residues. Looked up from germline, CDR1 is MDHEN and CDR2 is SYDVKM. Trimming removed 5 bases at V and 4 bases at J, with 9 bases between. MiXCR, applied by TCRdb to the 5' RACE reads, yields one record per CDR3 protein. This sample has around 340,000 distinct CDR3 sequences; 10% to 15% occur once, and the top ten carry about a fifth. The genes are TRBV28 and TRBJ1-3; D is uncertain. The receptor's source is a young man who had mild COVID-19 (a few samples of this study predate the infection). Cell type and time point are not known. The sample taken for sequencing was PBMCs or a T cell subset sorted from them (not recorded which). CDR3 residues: CASSLDLGNTIYF. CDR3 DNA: TGTGCCAGCAGTCTCGACCTGGGAAACACCATATATTTT.